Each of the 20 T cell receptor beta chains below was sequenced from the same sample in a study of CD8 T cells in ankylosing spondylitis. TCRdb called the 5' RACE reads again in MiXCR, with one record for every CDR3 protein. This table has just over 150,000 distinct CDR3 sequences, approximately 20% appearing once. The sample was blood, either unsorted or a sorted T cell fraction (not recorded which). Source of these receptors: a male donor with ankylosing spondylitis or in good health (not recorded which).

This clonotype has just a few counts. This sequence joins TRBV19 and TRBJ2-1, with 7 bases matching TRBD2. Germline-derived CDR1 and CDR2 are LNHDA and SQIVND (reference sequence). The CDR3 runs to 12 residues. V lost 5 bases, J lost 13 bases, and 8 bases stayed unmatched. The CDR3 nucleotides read TGTGCCAGTAGTGCCCCTAGCGGACCTCAGTTCTTC. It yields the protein CASSAPSGPQFF.

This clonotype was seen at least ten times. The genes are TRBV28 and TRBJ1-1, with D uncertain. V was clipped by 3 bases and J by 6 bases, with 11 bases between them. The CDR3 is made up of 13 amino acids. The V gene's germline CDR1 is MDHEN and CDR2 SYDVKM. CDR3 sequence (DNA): TGTGCCAGCAGTTTGGGTGGATTAGCTGAAGCTTTCTTT. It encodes CASSLGGLAEAFF.

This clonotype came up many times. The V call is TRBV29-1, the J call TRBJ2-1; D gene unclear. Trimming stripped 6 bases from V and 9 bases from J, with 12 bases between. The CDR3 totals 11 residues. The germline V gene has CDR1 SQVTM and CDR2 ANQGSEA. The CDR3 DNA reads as TGCAGCGTGACCGTAACACTTGAGCAGTTCTTC. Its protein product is CSVTVTLEQFF.

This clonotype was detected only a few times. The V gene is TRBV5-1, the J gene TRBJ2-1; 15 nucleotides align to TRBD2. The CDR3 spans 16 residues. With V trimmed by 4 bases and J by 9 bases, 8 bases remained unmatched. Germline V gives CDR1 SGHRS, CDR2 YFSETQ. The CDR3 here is CASSGGLAGGRGEQFF. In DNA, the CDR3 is TGCGCCAGCAGCGGCGGACTAGCGGGAGGGCGGGGTGAGCAGTTCTTC.

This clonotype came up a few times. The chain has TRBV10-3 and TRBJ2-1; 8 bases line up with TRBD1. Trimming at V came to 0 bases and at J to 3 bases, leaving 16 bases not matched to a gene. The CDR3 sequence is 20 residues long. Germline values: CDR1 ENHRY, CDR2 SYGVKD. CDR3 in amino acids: CAISESGAGGNAGSYNEQFF. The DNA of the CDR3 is TGTGCCATCAGTGAGTCAGGGGCAGGGGGCAATGCGGGGAGCTACAATGAGCAGTTCTTC.

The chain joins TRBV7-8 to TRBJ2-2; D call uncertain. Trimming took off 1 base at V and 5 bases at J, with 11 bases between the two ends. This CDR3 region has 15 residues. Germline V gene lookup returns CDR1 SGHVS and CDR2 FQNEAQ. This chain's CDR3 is CASSLGLVGTGELFF. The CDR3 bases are TGTGCCAGCAGCTTAGGGCTTGTCGGGACCGGGGAGCTGTTTTTT.

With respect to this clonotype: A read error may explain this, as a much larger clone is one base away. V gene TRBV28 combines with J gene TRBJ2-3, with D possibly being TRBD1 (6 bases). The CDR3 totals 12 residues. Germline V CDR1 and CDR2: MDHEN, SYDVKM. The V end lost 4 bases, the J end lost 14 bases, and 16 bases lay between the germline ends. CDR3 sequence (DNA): TGTGCCAGCAGTTCCGGGACCCAGGGGCCGTATTTT. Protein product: CASSSGTQGPYF.

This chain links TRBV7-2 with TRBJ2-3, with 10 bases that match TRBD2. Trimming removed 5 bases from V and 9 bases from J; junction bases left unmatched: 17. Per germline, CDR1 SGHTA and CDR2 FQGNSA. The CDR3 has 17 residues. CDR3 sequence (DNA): TGTGCCAGCAGCCCTAGCGCTCTAGCGGGAGCGGCTCTGACGCAGTATTTT. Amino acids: CASSPSALAGAALTQYF.

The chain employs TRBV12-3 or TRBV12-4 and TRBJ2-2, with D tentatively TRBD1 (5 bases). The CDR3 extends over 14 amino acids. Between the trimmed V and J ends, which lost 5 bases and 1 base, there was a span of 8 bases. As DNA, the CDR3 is TGTGCCAGCAGTATCGACAGGAACACCGGGGAGCTGTTTTTT. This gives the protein CASSIDRNTGELFF.

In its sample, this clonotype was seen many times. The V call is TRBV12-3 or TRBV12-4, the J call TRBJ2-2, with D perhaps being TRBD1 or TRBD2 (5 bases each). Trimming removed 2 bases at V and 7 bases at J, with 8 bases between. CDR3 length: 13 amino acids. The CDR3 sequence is CASSLWGNGELFF. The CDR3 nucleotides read TGTGCCAGCAGTTTATGGGGGAACGGGGAGCTGTTTTTT.

The CDR3, as DNA: TGTGCCAGCAAACCCTACAATGAGCAGTTCTTC. Translated, it gives CASKPYNEQFF. The chain carries TRBV2 and TRBJ2-1; D call uncertain. CDR3 length: 11 amino acids. Per germline, CDR1 SNHLY and CDR2 FYNNEI. The V gene lost 7 bases and the J gene lost 2 bases, with 3 bases spanning the gap.

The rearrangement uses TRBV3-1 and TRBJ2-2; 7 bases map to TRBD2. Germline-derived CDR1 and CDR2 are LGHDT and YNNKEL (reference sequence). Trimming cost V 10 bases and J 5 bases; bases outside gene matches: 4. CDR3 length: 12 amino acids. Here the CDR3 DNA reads TGTGCCATTGGTAGCGGGACCGGGGAGCTGTTTTTT. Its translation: CAIGSGTGELFF.

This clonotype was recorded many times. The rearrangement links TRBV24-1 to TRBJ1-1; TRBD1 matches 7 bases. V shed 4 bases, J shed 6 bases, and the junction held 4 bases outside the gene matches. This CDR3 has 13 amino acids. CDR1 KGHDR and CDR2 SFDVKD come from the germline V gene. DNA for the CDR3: TGTGCCACCAGTGACCCGACAGGGTCTGAAGCTTTCTTT. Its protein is CATSDPTGSEAFF.

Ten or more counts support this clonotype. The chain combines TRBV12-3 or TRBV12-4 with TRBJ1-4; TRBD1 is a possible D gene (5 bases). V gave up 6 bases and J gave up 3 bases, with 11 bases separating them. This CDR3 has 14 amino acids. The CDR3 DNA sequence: TGTGCCAGCAGCCTGACAGCCGCTAATGAAAAACTGTTTTTT. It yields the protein CASSLTAANEKLFF.

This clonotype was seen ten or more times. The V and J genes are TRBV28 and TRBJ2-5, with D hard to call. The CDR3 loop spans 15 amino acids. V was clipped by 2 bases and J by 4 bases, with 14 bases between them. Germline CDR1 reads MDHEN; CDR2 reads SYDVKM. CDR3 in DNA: TGTGCCAGCAGTTTACCGCGAACCGGTGGAGAGACCCAGTACTTC. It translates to CASSLPRTGGETQYF. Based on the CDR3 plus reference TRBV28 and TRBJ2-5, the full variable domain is DVKVTQSSRYLVKRTGEKVFLECVQDMDHENMFWYRQDPGLGLRLIYFSYDVKMKEKGDIPEGYSVSREKKERFSLILESASTNQTSMYLCASSLPRTGGETQYFGPGTRLLVL.

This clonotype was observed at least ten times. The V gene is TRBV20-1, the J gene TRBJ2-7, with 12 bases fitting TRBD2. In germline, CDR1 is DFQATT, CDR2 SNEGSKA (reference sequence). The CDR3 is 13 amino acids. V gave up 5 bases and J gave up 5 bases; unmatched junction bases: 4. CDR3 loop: CSAPLAGGNEQYF. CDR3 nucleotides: TGCAGTGCTCCACTAGCGGGAGGTAACGAGCAGTACTTC.

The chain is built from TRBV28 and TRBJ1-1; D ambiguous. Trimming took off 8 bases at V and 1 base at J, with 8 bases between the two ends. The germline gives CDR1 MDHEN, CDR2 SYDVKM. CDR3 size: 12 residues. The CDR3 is CASLSSNTEAFF. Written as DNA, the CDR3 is TGTGCCAGCCTCAGTTCGAACACTGAAGCTTTCTTT.

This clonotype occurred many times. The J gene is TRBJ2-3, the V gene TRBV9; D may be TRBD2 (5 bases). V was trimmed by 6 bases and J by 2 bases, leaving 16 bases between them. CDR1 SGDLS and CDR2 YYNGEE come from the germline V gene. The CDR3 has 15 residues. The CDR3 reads CASTEADWDTDTQYF. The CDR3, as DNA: TGTGCCAGCACGGAGGCGGACTGGGACACAGATACGCAGTATTTT.

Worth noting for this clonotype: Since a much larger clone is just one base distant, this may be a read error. The chain's CDR3 is CANSLQGAGGYTF. DNA of the CDR3: TGTGCCAACAGCTTACAGGGGGCTGGTGGCTACACCTTC. J is TRBJ1-2 and V is TRBV7-2; 9 bases align to TRBD1. CDR3 size: 13 residues. Germline V CDR1 and CDR2: SGHTA, FQGNSA.

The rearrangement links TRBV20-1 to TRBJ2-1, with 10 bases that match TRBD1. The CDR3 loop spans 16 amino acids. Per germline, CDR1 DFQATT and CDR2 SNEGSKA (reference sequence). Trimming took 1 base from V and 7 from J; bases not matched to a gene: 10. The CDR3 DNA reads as TGCAGTGCTAGAGGCCCCCCGGGACAGGGGAAAAATGAGCAGTTCTTC. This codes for CSARGPPGQGKNEQFF.